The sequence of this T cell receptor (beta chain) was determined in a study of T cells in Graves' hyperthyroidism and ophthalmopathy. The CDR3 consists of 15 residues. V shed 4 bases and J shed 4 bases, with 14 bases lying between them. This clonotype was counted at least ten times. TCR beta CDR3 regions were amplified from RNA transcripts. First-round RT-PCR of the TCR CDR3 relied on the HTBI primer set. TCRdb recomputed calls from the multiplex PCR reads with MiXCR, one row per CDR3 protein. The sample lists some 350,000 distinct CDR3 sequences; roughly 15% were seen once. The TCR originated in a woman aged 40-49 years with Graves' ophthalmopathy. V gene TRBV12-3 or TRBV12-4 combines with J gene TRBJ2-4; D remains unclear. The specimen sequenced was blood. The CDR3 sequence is CASSSDWAVKNIQYF. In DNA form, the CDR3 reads TGTGCCAGCAGTTCCGATTGGGCGGTAAAAAACATTCAGTACTTC.